This T cell receptor (beta chain) comes out of a study of graft-versus-host responses after intestinal transplantation. Per germline, CDR1 SGDLS and CDR2 YYNGEE. V lost 2 bases and J lost 1, with 9 bases in between. This CDR3 contains 14 residues. This table comes from immunoSEQ multiplex PCR, and its TCRdb copy is limited to in-frame clones, with some not included. The sample gives about 100,000 clones, roughly 87% of which show up once; around 0.95% is in the top ten. As regards this clone: The antigen remains undetermined.

The chain couples TRBV9 to TRBJ2-5; perhaps TRBD2 as D (6 bases). The TCR sequence derives from a human donor who was the organ donor for an intestinal transplant. The material sequenced was unstimulated CD4+ T cells sorted from spleen or lymph node cells, taken before transplant. This CDR3 reads CASSVGGFQETQYF. The DNA for the CDR3 is TGTGCCAGCAGCGTTGGGGGGTTCCAAGAGACCCAGTACTTC.